These 5 T cell receptor beta chains were all obtained from the same sample, sequenced in a study of cytomegalovirus exposure and HLA in healthy donors (dated by TCRdb to between 2016 and 2019). The library was prepared using the immunoSEQ multiplex PCR assay. For the multiplex PCR, a mixture combining 60 forward primers for TCR Vbeta segments and 13 reverse primers for TCR Jbeta segments was used. The table comes from immuneACCESS by way of TCRdb, which keeps in-frame sequences with V and J called. Part of the clones is missing from these tables; in studies checked, under half for an unresolved V gene and the rest for unknown reasons. Counted in this sample were under 150,000 clones; 81% of them appeared once. The top ten clones comprise about 1.8% of the sample. Sequencing used PBMCs. Source of these receptors: a man aged 18-30 years in good health and CMV-seronegative.

CDR3 nucleotides: TGTGCCAGCAGCTTAGAGGGGACTAGCACAGATACGCAGTATTTT. Translation gives CASSLEGTSTDTQYF. The chain couples TRBV11-3 to TRBJ2-3, with TRBD2 as a possible D gene (6 bases). V was cut by 0 bases and J by 0 bases, with 7 bases left in between. Germline V CDR1 and CDR2: SGHNT, YENEEA. The CDR3 has 15 amino acids.

This clone is a singleton in its sample. The chain joins TRBV13 to TRBJ2-5, with 7 bases lining up with TRBD2. Judging by the DNA end, TRBJ2-7 fits better; the J call may be wrong. Germline CDR1 PRHDT, CDR2 FYEKMQ (reference sequence). CDR3 size: 14 residues. The CDR3 nucleotides read TGTGCCAGCCGGTGGGGGGGTGGGGCCTACGAGCAGTACTTC. Residues: CASRWGGGAYEQYF.

The genes are TRBV7-9 and TRBJ1-2, with 8 bases identical to TRBD1. CDR3 length equals 17 residues. Unmatched junction bases numbered 13, after V lost 1 base and J lost 6 bases. Per the germline V gene, CDR1 is SEHNR and CDR2 is FQNEAQ (reference sequence). CDR3 region: CASSLDLGHRGKHGYTF. In DNA form, the CDR3 reads TGTGCCAGCAGCTTAGATTTAGGCCACAGGGGGAAACATGGCTACACCTTC.

The CDR3 is CASRLAGEWETQYF. For the CDR3, the DNA is TGTGCCAGCAGATTAGCGGGGGAGTGGGAGACCCAGTACTTC. The chain joins TRBV6-5 to TRBJ2-5; the match to TRBD2 covers 9 bases. This CDR3 has 14 amino acids. Germline CDR1 MNHEY, CDR2 SVGAGI. J was trimmed by 5 bases and V by 6 bases; bases with no gene match: 7.

This clone appeared once. This rearrangement joins TRBV5-5 to TRBJ2-1; D might be TRBD2 (5 bases). Germline CDR1 and CDR2: SGHKS and YYEKEE (reference sequence). The CDR3 has 16 residues. The V and J ends lost 0 bases and 0 bases respectively, with 10 bases between them. The CDR3 sequence: CASSLGTYRSYNEQFF. CDR3 nucleotides: TGTGCCAGCAGCTTGGGGACTTATCGCTCCTACAATGAGCAGTTCTTC.